This TCR beta chain was observed in a study of cytotoxic CD8 clonotypes in ibrutinib-treated CLL. The CDR3 totals 14 residues. The V gene lost 8 bases and the J gene lost 5 bases, with 18 bases spanning the gap. Germline CDR1 GTSNPN, CDR2 SVGIG (reference sequence). Only in-frame clones appear in the TCRdb table, and some are missing; sequencing was by immunoSEQ multiplex PCR. The sample yields about 19,000 clones, 65% to 85% seen once. The gene calls are TRBV30 and TRBJ2-2; D might be TRBD1 or TRBD2, each matching 5 bases. The material sequenced was PBMCs, taken before ibrutinib treatment. The receptor's source is a human donor with chronic lymphocytic leukemia. The CDR3 loop is CATRDGQKTGELFF. The CDR3 nucleotides read TGTGCCACCCGGGACGGACAAAAGACCGGGGAGCTGTTTTTT. Filled out from reference TRBV30 and TRBJ2-2, the complete variable domain reads SQTIHQWPATLVQPVGSPLSLECTVEGTSNPNLYWYRQAAGRGLQLLFYSVGIGQISSEVPQNLSASRPQDRQFILSSKKLLLSDSGFYLCATRDGQKTGELFFGEGSRLTVL.